A selection of T cell receptor beta chains follows, all from one sample in a study of a mutant IDH1 vaccine in newly diagnosed glioma. TCRdb's table, derived via immunoSEQ multiplex PCR, lists solely in-frame clones and lacks some. Of tens of thousands of clones in the sample, around 80% are singletons; the top ten hold over 7%. These receptors have no known antigen. Here the sequenced sample was PBMCs, taken from a glioma patient whose treatment included an IDH1 peptide vaccine. These receptors came from a woman aged 40-49 years with glioma. Some clones in this sample may be carry-over from other donors' samples. Both conserved end residues are part of each CDR3. Each record gives: clone size, J gene, V gene, CDR3 protein. Clone sizes are given selectively: once, few, many, or a class where the clone is expanded.

>NA|TRBJ1-4|TRBV4-1
CASSQDPLWAGNEKLFF
>few|TRBJ1-1|TRBV5-1
CASSSLNWGNTEAFF
>NA|TRBJ2-7|TRBV11-1
CASSLEGDSFYEQYF
>NA|TRBJ1-2|TRBV29-1
CSASGGPPYGYTF
>NA|TRBJ2-7|TRBV6-1
CASSDGFSVREQYF
>NA|TRBJ2-7|TRBV6-1
CASSEGGPVYEQYF
>NA|TRBJ2-1|TRBV5-4
CASSLGPPGSGNEQFF
>NA|TRBJ1-2|TRBV20-1
CSARREGITF
>NA|TRBJ2-5|TRBV27
CASSLILAGGPETQYF
>NA|TRBJ2-7|TRBV29-1
CSARSSYEQYF
>NA|TRBJ1-2|TRBV25-1
CASSELEGYTF
>few|TRBJ1-6|TRBV23-1
CASYIKDDSPLHF
>NA|TRBJ1-5|TRBV11-2
CASSLRAGSVHSNQPQHF
>few|TRBJ1-1|TRBV6-6
CASSSTGQINTEAFF
>few|TRBJ2-3|TRBV19
CASSMRLGSTDTQYF
>once|TRBJ1-5|TRBV6-6
CASSYAYNQPQHF
>NA|TRBJ2-3|TRBV29-1
CSVGPGQGKSDTQYF
>NA|TRBJ1-1|TRBV5-1
CASSSQGPDPAFF
>NA|TRBJ1-5|TRBV7-6
CASSSSGAPGQPQHF
>NA|TRBJ2-1|TRBV4-1
CASSPGAGGSYNEQFF
>NA|TRBJ1-1|TRBV25-1
CASSEPTQGGDTEAFF
>NA|TRBJ1-2|TRBV7-6
CASSLAQGDGYTF
>NA|TRBJ2-7|TRBV6-6
CASSKSPGQAYYEQYF
>once|TRBJ2-3|TRBV25-1
CASSEGSGGPTDTQYF
>few|TRBJ2-7|TRBV7-9
CASSLARGYYEQYF
>NA|TRBJ1-1|TRBV6-4
CASREGSDPFTEAFF
>NA|TRBJ1-2|TRBV7-2
CASSLGSTVGLFGYTF
>few|TRBJ1-1|TRBV12-5
CASGLVSSGEAFF
>NA|TRBJ2-5|TRBV7-8
CASSRPAASGGRETQYF
>NA|TRBJ1-5|TRBV5-8
CASSLGQGVPSNQPQHF
>NA|TRBJ2-7|TRBV7-6
CASSPGGVPTYEQYF
>NA|TRBJ2-5|TRBV7-2
CASSLVGRVETQYF
>NA|TRBJ2-7|TRBV6-1
CASSETGYEQYF
>NA|TRBJ2-7|TRBV6-5
CASSFGQAFSYEQYF
>once|TRBJ2-4|TRBV7-9
CASSLLAASERNIQYF
>NA|TRBJ1-2|TRBV19
CASSPDSYGYTF
>NA|TRBJ1-2|TRBV6-5
CASSLTGPNYGYTF
>NA|TRBJ1-6|TRBV14
CASAPGGPMYSPLHF
>once|TRBJ2-5|TRBV6-6
CASSYPTGVETQYF
>NA|TRBJ2-3|TRBV9
CASSVGAGPTDTQYF
>NA|TRBJ2-7|TRBV2
CASSEQGSSYEQYF
>NA|TRBJ1-4|TRBV30
CAWRGGGGATNEKLFF
>NA|TRBJ2-1|TRBV11-3
CASSRSGDEQFF
>NA|TRBJ1-5|TRBV11-2
CASSLHSNQPQHF
>once|TRBJ1-5|TRBV5-6
CASSLDGTVNQPQHF
>NA|TRBJ1-5|TRBV7-2
CASSPQGAKGQPQHF
>NA|TRBJ2-2|TRBV7-8
CASSHDLGGTGELFF
>NA|TRBJ2-7|TRBV5-1
CASTRDRTYEQYF
>NA|TRBJ2-7|TRBV29-1
CSVRDSPYEQYF
>NA|TRBJ2-3|TRBV19
CASSPRQGGTDTQYF
>NA|TRBJ2-7|TRBV29-1
CSVSHRPGTEIF
>NA|TRBJ2-2|TRBV19
CASRSNSLDTGELFF
>NA|TRBJ2-7|TRBV7-6
CASSLDPRGEQYF
>NA|TRBJ2-7|TRBV2
CASSELGVWQGPYEQYF
>once|TRBJ1-1|TRBV7-8
CASSLARVGYTEAFF
>NA|TRBJ2-5|TRBV9
CASSVEGDQETQYF
>NA|TRBJ2-5|TRBV30
CAWSVDLQETQYF